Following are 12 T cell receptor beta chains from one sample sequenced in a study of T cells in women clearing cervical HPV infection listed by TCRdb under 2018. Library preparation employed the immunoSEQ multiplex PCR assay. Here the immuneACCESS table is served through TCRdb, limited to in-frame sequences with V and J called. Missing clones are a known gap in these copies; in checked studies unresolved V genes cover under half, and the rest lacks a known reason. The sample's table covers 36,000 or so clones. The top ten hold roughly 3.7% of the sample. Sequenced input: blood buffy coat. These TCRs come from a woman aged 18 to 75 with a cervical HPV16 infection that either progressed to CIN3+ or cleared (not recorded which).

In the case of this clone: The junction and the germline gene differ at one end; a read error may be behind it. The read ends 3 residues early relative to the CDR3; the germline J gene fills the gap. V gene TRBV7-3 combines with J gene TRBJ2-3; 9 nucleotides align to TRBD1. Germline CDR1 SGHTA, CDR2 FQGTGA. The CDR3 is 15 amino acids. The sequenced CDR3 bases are TGTGCCAGCAGCATAACAGGGGGCCGGCCTGATACG. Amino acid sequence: CASSITGGRPDT. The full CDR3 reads CASSITGGRPDTQYF. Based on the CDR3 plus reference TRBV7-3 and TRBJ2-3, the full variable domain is GAGVSQTPSNKVTEKGKYVELRCDPISGHTALYWYRQSLGQGPEFLIYFQGTGAADDSGLPNDRFFAVRPEGSVSTLKIQRTERGDSAVYLCASSITGGRPDTQYFGPGTRLTVL.

The DNA read from the CDR3 is TGTGCCATCACGGCTGAAGGGGTATCTAGCGGGGGGGAGGGTGAG. Its protein product is CAITAEGVSSGGEGE. The entire CDR3 reads CAITAEGVSSGGEGEQFF. The rearrangement links TRBV10-3 to TRBJ2-1; 12 bases are shared with TRBD2. Sequencing ends 3 residues short of the CDR3 end; the germline J gene provides the rest. With V trimmed by 7 bases and J by 9 bases, 19 bases remained unmatched. Germline CDR1 and CDR2: ENHRY and SYGVKD. This CDR3 is 18 amino acids long.

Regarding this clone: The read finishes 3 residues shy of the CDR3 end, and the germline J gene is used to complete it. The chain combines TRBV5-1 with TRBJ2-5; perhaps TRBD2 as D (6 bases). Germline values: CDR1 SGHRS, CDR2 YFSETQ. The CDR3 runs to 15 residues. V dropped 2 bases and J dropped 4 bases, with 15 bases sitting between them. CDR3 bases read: TGCGCCAGCAGCTTTGGGACTGCCTTGCCAGAGACC. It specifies CASSFGTALPET. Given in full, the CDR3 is CASSFGTALPETQYF. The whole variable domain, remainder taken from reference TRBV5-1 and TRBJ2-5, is KAGVTQTPRYLIKTRGQQVTLSCSPISGHRSVSWYQQTPGQGLQFLFEYFSETQRNKGNFPGRFSGRQFSNSRSEMNVSTLELGDSALYLCASSFGTALPETQYFGPGTRLLVL.

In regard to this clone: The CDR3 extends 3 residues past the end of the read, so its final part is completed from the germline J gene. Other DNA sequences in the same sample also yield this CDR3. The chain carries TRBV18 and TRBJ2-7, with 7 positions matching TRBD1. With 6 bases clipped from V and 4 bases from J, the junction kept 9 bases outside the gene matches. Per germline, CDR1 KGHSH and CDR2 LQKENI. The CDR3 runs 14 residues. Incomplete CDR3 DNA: TGTGCCAGCTCCCCTCCGGGACAGCCGTACGAG. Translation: CASSPPGQPYE. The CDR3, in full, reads CASSPPGQPYEQYF. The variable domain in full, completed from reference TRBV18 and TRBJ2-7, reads NAGVMQNPRHLVRRRGQEARLRCSPMKGHSHVYWYRQLPEEGLKFMVYLQKENIIDESGMPKERFSAEFPKEGPSILRIQQVVRGDSAAYFCASSPPGQPYEQYFGPGTRLTVT.

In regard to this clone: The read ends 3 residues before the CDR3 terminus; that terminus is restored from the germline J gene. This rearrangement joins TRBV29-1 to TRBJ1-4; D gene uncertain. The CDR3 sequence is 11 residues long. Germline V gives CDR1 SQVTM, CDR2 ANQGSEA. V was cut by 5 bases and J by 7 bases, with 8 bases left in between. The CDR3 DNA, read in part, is TGCAGCGTTCTGACTGGTGAAAAA. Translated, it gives CSVLTGEK. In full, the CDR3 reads CSVLTGEKLFF.

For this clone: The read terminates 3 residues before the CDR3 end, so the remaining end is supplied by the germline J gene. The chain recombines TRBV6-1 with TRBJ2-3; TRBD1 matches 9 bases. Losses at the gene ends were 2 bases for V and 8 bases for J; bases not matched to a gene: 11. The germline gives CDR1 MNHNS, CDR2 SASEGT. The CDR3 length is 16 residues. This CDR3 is CASSELVGQGMGTQYF. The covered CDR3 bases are TGTGCCAGCAGTGAATTAGTGGGACAGGGAATGGGTACG.

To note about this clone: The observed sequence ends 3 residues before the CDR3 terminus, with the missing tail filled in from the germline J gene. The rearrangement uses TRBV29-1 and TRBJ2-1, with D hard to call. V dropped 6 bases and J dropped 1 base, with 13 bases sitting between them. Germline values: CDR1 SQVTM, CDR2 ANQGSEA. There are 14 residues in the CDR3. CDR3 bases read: TGCAGCGTCTATATTCCGCTGTCCTACAATGAG. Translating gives CSVYIPLSYNE. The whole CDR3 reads CSVYIPLSYNEQFF.

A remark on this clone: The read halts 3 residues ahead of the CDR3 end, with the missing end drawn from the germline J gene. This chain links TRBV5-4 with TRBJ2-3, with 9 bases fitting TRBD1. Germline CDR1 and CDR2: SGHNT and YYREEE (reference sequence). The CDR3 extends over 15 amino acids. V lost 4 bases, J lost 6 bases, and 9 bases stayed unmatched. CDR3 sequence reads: CASSTGQGRMDTQYF. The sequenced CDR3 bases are TGTGCCAGCAGCACCGGACAGGGGCGTATGGATACG.

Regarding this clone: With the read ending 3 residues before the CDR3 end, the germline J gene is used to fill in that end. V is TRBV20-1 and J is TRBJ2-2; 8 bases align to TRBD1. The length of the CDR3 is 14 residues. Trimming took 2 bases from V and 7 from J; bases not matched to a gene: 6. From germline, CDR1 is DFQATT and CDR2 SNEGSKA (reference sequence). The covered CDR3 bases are TGCAGTGCTAGACGGACAGGGTTCGGCGGGGAG. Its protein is CSARRTGFGGE. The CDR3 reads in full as CSARRTGFGGELFF.

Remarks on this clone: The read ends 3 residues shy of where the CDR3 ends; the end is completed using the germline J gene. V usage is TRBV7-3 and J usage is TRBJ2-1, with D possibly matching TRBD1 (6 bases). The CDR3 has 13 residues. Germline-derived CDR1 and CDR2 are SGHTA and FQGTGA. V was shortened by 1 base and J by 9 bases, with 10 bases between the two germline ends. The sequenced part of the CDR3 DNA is TGTGCCAGCAGCTTAAGGCCCAGGGGTGAG. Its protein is CASSLRPRGE. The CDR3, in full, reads CASSLRPRGEQFF.

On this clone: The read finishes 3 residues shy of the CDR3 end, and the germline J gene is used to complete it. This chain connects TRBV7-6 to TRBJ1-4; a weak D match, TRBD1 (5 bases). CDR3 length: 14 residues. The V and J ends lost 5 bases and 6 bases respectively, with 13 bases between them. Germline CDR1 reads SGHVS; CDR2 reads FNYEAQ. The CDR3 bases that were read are TGTGCCAGCAGCCTCCAGGGAGGGGATGAAAAA. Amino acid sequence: CASSLQGGDEK. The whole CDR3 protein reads CASSLQGGDEKLFF.

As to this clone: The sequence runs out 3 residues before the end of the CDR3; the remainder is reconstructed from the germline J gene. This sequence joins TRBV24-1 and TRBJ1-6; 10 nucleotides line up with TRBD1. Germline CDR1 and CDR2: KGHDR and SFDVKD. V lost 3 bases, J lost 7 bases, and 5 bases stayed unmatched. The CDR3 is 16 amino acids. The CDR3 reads CATSDPRQGANSPLHF. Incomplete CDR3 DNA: TGTGCCACCAGTGATCCCCGACAGGGGGCGAATTCACCC.